This record covers a single T cell receptor (beta chain). The data derive from a study of blood T cell repertoires in COVID-19. Study as a whole: Spain, Italy and the United States supplied samples that represented acute and convalescent COVID-19.

V lost 3 bases to trimming and J lost 6 bases; unmatched junction nucleotides: 5. This CDR3 has 14 amino acids. Germline assignment: CDR1 SGHNT and CDR2 YYREEE (reference sequence). As processed by the authors: The assay estimated nucleated cells by amplifying reference gene primers. Sequencing was performed with immunoSEQ multiplex PCR; in TCRdb, only in-frame clones are kept and a portion is missing. From that table come the V and J calls and clone size; the DNA was used to work out D and trimming. The sample contains 200,000 to 250,000 clones, around 86% of which appear only once. This chain uses TRBV5-4 with TRBJ2-1, with 8 bases that match TRBD1. Source material: peripheral blood. This sequence originates from a man aged 55 to 70 with acute or convalescent COVID-19. For the CDR3, the DNA is TGTGCCAGCAGCTCCTCAGGGGGCCGCAATGAGCAGTTCTTC. This sequence encodes CASSSSGGRNEQFF.